The source of this TCR beta chain is a study of human T cells and chemical hapten exposure. Whole-study context: Across its roughly 22 weeks, the study gave patients weekly diphenylcyclopropenone doses to the scalp.

Per the germline V gene, CDR1 is MNHEY and CDR2 is SMNVEV (reference sequence). V gave up 6 bases and J gave up 6 bases; unmatched junction bases: 13. This CDR3 is 16 amino acids long. This clonotype was seen a few times. TCRdb re-called the RACE reads with MiXCR, one entry per CDR3 protein. Here the sample spans 150,000 to 200,000 distinct CDR3 sequences, 20% to 25% being singletons. Time point denoted: patch test 1, 2 weeks after DPC sensitization. Noted treatment: therapeutic diphenylcyclopropenone sensitization with weekly scalp DPC. V usage is TRBV27 and J usage is TRBJ2-2; 7 bases line up with TRBD1. Specimen: whole blood, collected in connection with sensitization to the hapten diphenylcyclopropenone (DPC). The TCR sequence derives from a woman in her forties or fifties with alopecia areata. Some clones in this sample may be carry-over from other donors' samples. CDR3 region: CASRLGQGVYAGELFF. For the CDR3, the DNA is TGTGCCAGCAGATTGGGGCAGGGGGTTTACGCCGGGGAGCTGTTTTTT.